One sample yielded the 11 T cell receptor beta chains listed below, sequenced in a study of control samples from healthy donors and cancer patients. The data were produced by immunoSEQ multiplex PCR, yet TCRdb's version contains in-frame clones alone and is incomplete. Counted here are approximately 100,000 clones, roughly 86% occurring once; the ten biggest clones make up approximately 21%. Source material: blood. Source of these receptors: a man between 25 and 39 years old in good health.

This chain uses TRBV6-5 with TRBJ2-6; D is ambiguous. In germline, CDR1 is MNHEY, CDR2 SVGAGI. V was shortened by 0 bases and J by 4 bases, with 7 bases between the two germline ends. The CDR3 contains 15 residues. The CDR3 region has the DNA TGTGCCAGCAGTTACTCCGTGCAGGGGGCCAACGTCCTGACTTTC. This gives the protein CASSYSVQGANVLTF.

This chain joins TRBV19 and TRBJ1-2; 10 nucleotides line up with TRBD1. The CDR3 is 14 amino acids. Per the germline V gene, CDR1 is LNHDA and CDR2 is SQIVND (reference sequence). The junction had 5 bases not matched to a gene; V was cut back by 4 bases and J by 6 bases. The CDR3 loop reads CASSTDRGLNGYTF. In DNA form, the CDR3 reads TGTGCCAGTAGTACCGACAGGGGGCTCAATGGCTACACCTTC.

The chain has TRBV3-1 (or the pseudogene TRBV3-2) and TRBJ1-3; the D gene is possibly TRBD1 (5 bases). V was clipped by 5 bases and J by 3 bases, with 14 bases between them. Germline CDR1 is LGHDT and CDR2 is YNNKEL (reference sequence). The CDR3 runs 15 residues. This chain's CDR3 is CASSAVGVVGNTIYF. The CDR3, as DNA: TGTGCCAGCAGCGCGGTGGGGGTTGTTGGAAACACCATATATTTT.

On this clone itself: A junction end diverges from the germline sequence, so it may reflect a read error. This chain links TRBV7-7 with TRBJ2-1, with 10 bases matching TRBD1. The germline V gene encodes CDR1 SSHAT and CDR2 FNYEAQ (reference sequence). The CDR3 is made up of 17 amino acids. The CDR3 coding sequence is TGTGCTAGCAGCTCGTCTACCGGGACAGGGGCCCCCAATGAGCAGTTCTTC. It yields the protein CASSSSTGTGAPNEQFF.

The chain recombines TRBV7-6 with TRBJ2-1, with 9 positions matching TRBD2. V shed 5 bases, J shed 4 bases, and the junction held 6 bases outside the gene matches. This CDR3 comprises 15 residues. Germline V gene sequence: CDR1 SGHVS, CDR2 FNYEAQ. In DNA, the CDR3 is TGTGCCAGCAGCCCGAGCGGGGGGACATACAATGAGCAGTTCTTC. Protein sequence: CASSPSGGTYNEQFF.

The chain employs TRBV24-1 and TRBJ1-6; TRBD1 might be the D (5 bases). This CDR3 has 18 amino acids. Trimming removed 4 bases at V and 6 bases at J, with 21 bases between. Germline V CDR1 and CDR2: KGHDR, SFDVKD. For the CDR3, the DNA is TGTGCCACCAGTGACTCGAGGGGCTCCACGGGGGGTAATTCACCCCTCCACTTT. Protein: CATSDSRGSTGGNSPLHF.

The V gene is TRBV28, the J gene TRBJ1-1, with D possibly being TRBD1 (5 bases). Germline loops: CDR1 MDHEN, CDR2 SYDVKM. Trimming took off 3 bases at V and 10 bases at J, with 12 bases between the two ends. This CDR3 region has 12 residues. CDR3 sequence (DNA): TGTGCCAGCAGTTTCAATAGGGGAATAGCTTTCTTT. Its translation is CASSFNRGIAFF.

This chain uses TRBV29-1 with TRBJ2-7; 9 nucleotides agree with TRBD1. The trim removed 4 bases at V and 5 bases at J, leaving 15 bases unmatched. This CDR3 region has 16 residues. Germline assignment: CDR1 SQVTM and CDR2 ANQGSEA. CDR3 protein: CSVAGGTGQGPHEQYF. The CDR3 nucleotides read TGCAGCGTTGCGGGGGGTACGGGACAGGGACCCCACGAGCAGTACTTC.

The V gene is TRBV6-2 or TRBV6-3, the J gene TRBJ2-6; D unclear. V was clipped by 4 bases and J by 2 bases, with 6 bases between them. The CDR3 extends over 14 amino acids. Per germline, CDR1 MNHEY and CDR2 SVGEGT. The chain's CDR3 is CASSLGTGANVLTF. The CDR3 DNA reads TGTGCCAGCAGTTTAGGGACTGGGGCCAACGTCCTGACTTTC.

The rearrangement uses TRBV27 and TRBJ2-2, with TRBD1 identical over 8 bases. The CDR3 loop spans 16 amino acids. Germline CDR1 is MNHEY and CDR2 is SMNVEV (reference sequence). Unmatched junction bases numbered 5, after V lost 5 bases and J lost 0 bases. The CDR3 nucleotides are TGTGCCAGCAGTCCAGGGACAGGACCGAACACCGGGGAGCTGTTTTTT. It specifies CASSPGTGPNTGELFF.

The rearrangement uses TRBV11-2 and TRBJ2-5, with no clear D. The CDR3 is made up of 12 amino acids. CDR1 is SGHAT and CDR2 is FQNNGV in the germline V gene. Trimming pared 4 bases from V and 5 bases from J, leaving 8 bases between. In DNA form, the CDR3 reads TGTGCCAGCAGCTCCTGGTCCGAGACCCAGTACTTC. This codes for CASSSWSETQYF.